This T cell receptor beta chain was captured by sequencing in a study of human T cells and chemical hapten exposure. Study summary: 2% DPC was applied to approximately 2 cm by approximately 2 cm of upper inner arm skin for sensitization. Study-wide results and limits: With regard to DPC sensitization, TCRs above 1 in 1000 frequency did not change.

The time point was: pre-sensitization, week 0. Treatment indicated: therapeutic diphenylcyclopropenone sensitization with weekly scalp DPC. Total RNA was extracted from unfractionated whole blood. It was the library that attached unique molecular identifiers to individual cDNA molecules. MiXCR was run by TCRdb on the RACE reads, yielding one entry per CDR3 protein. The data contain about 380,000 distinct CDR3 sequences, approximately 5.1% of them singletons. The V and J ends lost 0 bases and 0 bases respectively, with 16 bases between them. CDR1 and CDR2 (germline): SGHRS, YFSETQ. There are 18 residues in the CDR3. This clonotype was seen many times. The antigen remains undetermined.

The rearrangement uses TRBV5-1 and TRBJ2-1, with a weak D call TRBD1 (5 bases). The sequences come from whole blood, collected in connection with sensitization to the hapten diphenylcyclopropenone (DPC). The clonotype was recovered from a woman between 50 and 59 years old with alopecia areata. Some clones in this sample may be carry-over from other donors' samples. The chain's CDR3 is CASSLEQAIMSSYNEQFF. The CDR3 DNA sequence: TGCGCCAGCAGCTTGGAACAGGCCATTATGAGCTCCTACAATGAGCAGTTCTTC. Combining the CDR3 with reference TRBV5-1 and TRBJ2-1 gives the whole variable domain KAGVTQTPRYLIKTRGQQVTLSCSPISGHRSVSWYQQTPGQGLQFLFEYFSETQRNKGNFPGRFSGRQFSNSRSEMNVSTLELGDSALYLCASSLEQAIMSSYNEQFFGPGTRLTVL.